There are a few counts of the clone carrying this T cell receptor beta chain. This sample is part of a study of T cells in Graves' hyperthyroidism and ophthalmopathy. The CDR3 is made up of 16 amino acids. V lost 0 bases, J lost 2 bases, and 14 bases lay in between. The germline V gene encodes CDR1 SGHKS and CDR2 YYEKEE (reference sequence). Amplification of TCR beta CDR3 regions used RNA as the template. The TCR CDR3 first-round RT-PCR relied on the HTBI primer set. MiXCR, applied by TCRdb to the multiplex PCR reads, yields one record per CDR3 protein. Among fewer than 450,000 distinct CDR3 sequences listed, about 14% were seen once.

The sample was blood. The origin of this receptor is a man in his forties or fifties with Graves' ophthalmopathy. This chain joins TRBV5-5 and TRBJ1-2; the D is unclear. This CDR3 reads CASSLVGGRKNYGYTF. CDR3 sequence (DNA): TGTGCCAGCAGCTTGGTTGGTGGGAGGAAGAACTATGGCTACACCTTC.